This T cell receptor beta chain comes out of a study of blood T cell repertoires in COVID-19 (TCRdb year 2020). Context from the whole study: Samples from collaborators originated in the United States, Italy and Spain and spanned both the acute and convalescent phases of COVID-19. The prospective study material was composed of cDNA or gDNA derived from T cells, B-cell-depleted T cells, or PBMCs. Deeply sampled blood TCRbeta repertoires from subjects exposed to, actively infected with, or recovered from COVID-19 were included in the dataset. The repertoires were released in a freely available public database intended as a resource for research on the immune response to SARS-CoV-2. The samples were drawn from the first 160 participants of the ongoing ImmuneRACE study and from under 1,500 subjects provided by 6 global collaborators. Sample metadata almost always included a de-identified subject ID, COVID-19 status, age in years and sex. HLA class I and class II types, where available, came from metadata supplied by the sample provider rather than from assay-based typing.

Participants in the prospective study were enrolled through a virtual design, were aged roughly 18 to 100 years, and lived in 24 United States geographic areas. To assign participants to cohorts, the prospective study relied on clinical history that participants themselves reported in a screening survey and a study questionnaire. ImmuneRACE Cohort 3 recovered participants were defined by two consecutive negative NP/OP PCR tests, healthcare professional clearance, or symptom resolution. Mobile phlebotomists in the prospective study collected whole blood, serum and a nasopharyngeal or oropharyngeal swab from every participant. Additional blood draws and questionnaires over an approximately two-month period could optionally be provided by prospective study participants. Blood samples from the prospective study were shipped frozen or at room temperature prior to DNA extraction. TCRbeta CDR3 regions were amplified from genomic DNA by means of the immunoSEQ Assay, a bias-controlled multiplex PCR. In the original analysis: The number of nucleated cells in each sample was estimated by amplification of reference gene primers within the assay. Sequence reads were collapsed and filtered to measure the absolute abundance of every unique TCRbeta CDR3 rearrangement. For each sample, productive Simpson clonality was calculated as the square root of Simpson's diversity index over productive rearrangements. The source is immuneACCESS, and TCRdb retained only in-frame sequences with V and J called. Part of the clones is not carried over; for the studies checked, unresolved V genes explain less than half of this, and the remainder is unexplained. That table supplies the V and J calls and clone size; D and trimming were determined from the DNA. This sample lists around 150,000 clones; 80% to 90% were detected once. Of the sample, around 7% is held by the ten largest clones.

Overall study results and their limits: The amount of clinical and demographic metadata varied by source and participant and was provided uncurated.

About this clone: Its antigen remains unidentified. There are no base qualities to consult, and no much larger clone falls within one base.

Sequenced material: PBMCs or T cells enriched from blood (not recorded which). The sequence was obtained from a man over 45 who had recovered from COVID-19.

CDR3 region: CASSYPDRFWEKLFF. The nucleotide sequence is TGTGCCAGCAGTTACCCCGACAGGTTTTGGGAAAAACTGTTTTTT. The chain links TRBV6-5 with TRBJ1-4; D gene: possibly TRBD1, on 6 matching bases. CDR1 and CDR2 are read off the germline V gene as MNHEY and SVGAGI. At the junction V is shortened by 2 bases and J by 8 bases, with 15 bases in between. The CDR3 has 15 amino acids, counting the end cysteine and phenylalanine. CDR3 DNA is the only sequence kept; it has 45 bases, read in frame from the first base.